A selection of T cell receptor beta chains follows, all from one sample in a study of blood T cell repertoires in COVID-19. Profiling relied on immunoSEQ multiplex PCR, and the TCRdb table lists in-frame clones only, not all of them. This sample has approximately 120,000 clones, with approximately 85% found just once. Material: peripheral blood. The receptors originated from a woman older than 75 with COVID-19, enrolled during active disease. The CDR3 runs from the conserved cysteine through the conserved F or W. A D gene is named only where the DNA matches it firmly. Clone size is given for some rows only: seen once, a few or many times, or a class if the clone is expanded.

clone_size	v_call	j_call	d_call	cdr3_nt	cdr3_aa
.	TRBV28	TRBJ1-5	TRBD1	TGTGCCAGCAGCCATATAATCGGGACGACCATCCAGGGGGATCAGCCCCAGCATTTT	CASSHIIGTTIQGDQPQHF
.	TRBV7-2	TRBJ1-1	.	TGTGCCAGCAGCTTAGTTCCGGTGAACACTGAAGCTTTCTTT	CASSLVPVNTEAFF
.	TRBV10-3	TRBJ2-1	TRBD1	TGTGCCATCAGGCCGGGGACAGAAGTCGACAATGAGCAGTTCTTC	CAIRPGTEVDNEQFF
.	TRBV7-2	TRBJ2-7	.	TGTGCCAGTAAGAAGGGGGACTCCTACGAGCAGTACTTC	CASKKGDSYEQYF
.	TRBV18	TRBJ1-6	.	TGTGCCAGCTCACCGGGACTAAATTCACCCCTCCACTTT	CASSPGLNSPLHF
.	TRBV10-3	TRBJ1-1	TRBD1	TGTGCCATCAGTCAGACAGGGGAGGTCACTGAAGCTTTCTTT	CAISQTGEVTEAFF
.	TRBV28	TRBJ2-1	.	TGTGCCAGCACCACCTCGGGGGTTTTAGATGAGCAGTTCTTC	CASTTSGVLDEQFF
.	TRBV4-2	TRBJ2-3	.	TGTGCCAGCAGCCAAGAGGGACTTAACACAGATACGCAGTATTTT	CASSQEGLNTDTQYF
.	TRBV28	TRBJ2-1	TRBD2	TGTGCCAGCAGTTTTTGGGCTAGCGGAGGATACAATGAGCAGTTCTTC	CASSFWASGGYNEQFF
.	TRBV29-1	TRBJ2-2	.	TGCAGCGGGATAAGGGGTCCGAACACCGGGGAGCTGTTTTTT	CSGIRGPNTGELFF
.	TRBV28	TRBJ1-1	.	TGTGCCAGCAGTTTCTACCCGAACACTGAAGCTTTCTTT	CASSFYPNTEAFF
.	TRBV28	TRBJ1-2	TRBD1	TGTGCCAGCAGTACCAGGGGGAGGGGCTACACCTTC	CASSTRGRGYTF
.	TRBV12-3/TRBV12-4	TRBJ1-1	.	TGTGCCAGCAGTTTTGGAGGAGCTGAAGCTTTCTTT	CASSFGGAEAFF
.	TRBV25-1	TRBJ2-3	TRBD1	TGTGCCAGCAGTGGTACAGGGGTTCAAGATACGCAGTATTTT	CASSGTGVQDTQYF
.	TRBV5-6	TRBJ2-3	TRBD2	TGTGCCAGCAGCTCAATCACTAGCGGGACATCCGATACGCAGTATTTT	CASSSITSGTSDTQYF
.	TRBV19	TRBJ1-2	.	TGTGCCAGTAGTATATCAGGGATATGGGGCTCTAACTATGGCTACACCTTC	CASSISGIWGSNYGYTF
.	TRBV3-1/TRBV3-2	TRBJ2-5	.	TGTGCCAGCAGCCCAAACAGTGGAGAGACCCAGTACTTC	CASSPNSGETQYF
few	TRBV7-2	TRBJ1-2	TRBD1	TGTGCCAGCAGCACAGGGACAGGCCACTATGGCTACACCTTC	CASSTGTGHYGYTF
.	TRBV7-9	TRBJ2-7	.	TGTGCCAGCAGCCCGGGACTGCCGCCCTACGAGCAGTACTTC	CASSPGLPPYEQYF
.	TRBV9	TRBJ2-3	TRBD2	TGTGCCAGCAGCGTAGCCGTGGCGGGAGGGACAGATACGCAGTATTTT	CASSVAVAGGTDTQYF
once	TRBV11-3	TRBJ2-7	TRBD1	TGTGCCAGCAGCATACACACAGGGGGCGAGCAGTACTTC	CASSIHTGGEQYF
.	TRBV18	TRBJ1-6	TRBD1	TGTGCCAGCTCACTAATGGGGACAGAGAATTCACCCCTCCACTTT	CASSLMGTENSPLHF
.	TRBV10-3	TRBJ2-5	TRBD1	TGTGCCATCAGTGAAACAGGGGGGACCCAAGAGACCCAGTACTTC	CAISETGGTQETQYF
.	TRBV6-2/TRBV6-3	TRBJ2-5	TRBD2	TGTGCCAGCAGGCCTCAGCCTAGCGGGGCCGGGACCCAGTACTTC	CASRPQPSGAGTQYF
.	TRBV10-3	TRBJ1-6	.	TGTGCCATCAGTGAGGAGTATAATTCACCCCTCCACTTT	CAISEEYNSPLHF
.	TRBV5-1	TRBJ2-5	TRBD2	TGCGCCAGCAGAGCGGGAGAACAAGAGACCCAGTACTTC	CASRAGEQETQYF
.	TRBV7-9	TRBJ2-7	.	TGTGCCAGCAGCTTAGTGGGTGGCGGAACCCACTACGAGCAGTACTTC	CASSLVGGGTHYEQYF
.	TRBV9	TRBJ2-7	TRBD1	TGTGCCAGCAGTCGACAGGGGGGGTACGAGCAGTACTTC	CASSRQGGYEQYF
.	TRBV7-9	TRBJ1-3	.	TGTGCCAGCAGCTTGACAGCCTCTGGAAACACCATATATTTT	CASSLTASGNTIYF
.	TRBV9	TRBJ2-2	.	TGTGCCAGCAGCGTTAGCGAATCCGGGGAGCTGTTTTTT	CASSVSESGELFF
.	TRBV19	TRBJ2-2	.	TGTGCCAGTATGGACGCCGGGATGATCGGGGAGCTGTTTTTT	CASMDAGMIGELFF
.	TRBV29-1	TRBJ2-7	TRBD2	TGCAGCGTTTTTAGCGGGGGCACCTACGAGCAGTACTTC	CSVFSGGTYEQYF
.	TRBV19	TRBJ1-1	TRBD1	TGTGCCAGTAGTCCCTCGACAGGGATCATAGCTGAAGCTTTCTTT	CASSPSTGIIAEAFF